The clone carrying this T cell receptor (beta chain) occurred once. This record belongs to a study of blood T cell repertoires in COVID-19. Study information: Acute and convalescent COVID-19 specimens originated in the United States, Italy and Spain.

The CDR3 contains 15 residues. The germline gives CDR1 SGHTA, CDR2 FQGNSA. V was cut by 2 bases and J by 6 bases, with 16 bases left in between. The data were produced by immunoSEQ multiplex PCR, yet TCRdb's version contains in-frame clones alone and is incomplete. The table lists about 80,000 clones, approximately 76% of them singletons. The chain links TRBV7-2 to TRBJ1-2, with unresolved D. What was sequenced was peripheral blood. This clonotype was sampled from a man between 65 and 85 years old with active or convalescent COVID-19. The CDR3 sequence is CASSLKFREENGYTF. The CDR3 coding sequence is TGTGCCAGCAGCTTAAAGTTTCGGGAGGAGAATGGCTACACCTTC. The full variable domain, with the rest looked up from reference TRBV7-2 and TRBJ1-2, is GAGVSQSPSNKVTEKGKDVELRCDPISGHTALYWYRQSLGQGLEFLIYFQGNSAPDKSGLPSDRFSAERTGGSVSTLTIQRTQQEDSAVYLCASSLKFREENGYTFGSGTRLTVV.